The 5 T cell receptor beta chains reported below all come from one sample, sequenced in a study of cytomegalovirus exposure and HLA in healthy donors. Sequencing used immunoSEQ multiplex PCR; TCRdb keeps in-frame clones, though not all of them. The sample lists about 160,000 clones; approximately 96% were seen once. Sequencing used PBMCs. These receptor sequences come from a woman younger than 30 in good health and CMV-seronegative.

The J gene is TRBJ1-4, the V gene TRBV6-4; D is ambiguous. Trimming left V 2 bases short and J 4 bases short, with 5 bases between. The CDR3 is made up of 13 amino acids. CDR1 and CDR2 (germline): MRHNA, SNTAGT. The CDR3: CASSDEGNEKLFF. The DNA for the CDR3 is TGTGCCAGCAGTGACGAGGGTAATGAAAAACTGTTTTTT.

The rearrangement links TRBV19 to TRBJ1-1; D is ambiguous. V was trimmed by 5 bases and J by 4 bases, leaving 11 bases between them. This CDR3 spans 13 amino acids. Germline lookup yields CDR1 LNHDA and CDR2 SQIVND (reference sequence). The CDR3 DNA follows: TGTGCCAGTAGTCTGGGGAGAGGCACTGAAGCTTTCTTT. This encodes CASSLGRGTEAFF. The variable domain in full, with the rest retrieved from reference TRBV19 and TRBJ1-1, is DGGITQSPKYLFRKEGQNVTLSCEQNLNHDAMYWYRQDPGQGLRLIYYSQIVNDFQKGDIAEGYSVSREKKESFPLTVTSAQKNPTAFYLCASSLGRGTEAFFGQGTRLTVV.

The rearrangement uses TRBV5-1 and TRBJ1-1; no firm D call. Germline assignment: CDR1 SGHRS and CDR2 YFSETQ. Trimming took 4 bases from V and 0 from J, leaving 7 bases between them. There are 13 residues in the CDR3. CDR3 nucleotide sequence: TGCGCCAGCAGCCTCAACATGAACACTGAAGCTTTCTTT. Protein product: CASSLNMNTEAFF.

The V and J genes are TRBV18 and TRBJ1-1, with TRBD1 identical over 7 bases. J lost 6 bases, V lost 4 bases, and 5 bases had no gene match. Germline V gene data show CDR1 as KGHSH and CDR2 as LQKENI. The CDR3 totals 13 residues. The CDR3 reads CASSQTGIAEAFF. CDR3 nucleotides: TGTGCCAGCTCACAGACAGGGATCGCTGAAGCTTTCTTT.

The CDR3 region is CAISESSVGTDTQYF. The CDR3 nucleotides are TGTGCCATCAGTGAGTCGAGCGTGGGCACAGATACGCAGTATTTT. The chain has TRBV10-3 and TRBJ2-3; the D is unclear. V dropped 0 bases and J dropped 1 base, with 8 bases sitting between them. The CDR3 loop spans 15 amino acids. Germline CDR1 ENHRY, CDR2 SYGVKD.